The rows below give T cell receptor beta chains drawn from one sample of a study of shared clonotypes between healthy human individuals. Sequencing was performed with immunoSEQ multiplex PCR; in TCRdb, only in-frame clones are kept and a portion is missing. This sample yields a few million clones, of which over 85% are seen a single time; approximately 0.4% belongs to the top ten. The sequenced sample consisted of naive CD4+ T cells from PBMCs. These receptors came from a man aged 18-30 years in good health. Some clones in this sample may be carry-over from other donors' samples. Both conserved end residues are part of each CDR3. The D gene is left open where the match is weak. Clone size appears in some rows only: once, few, many, or a class for an expanded clone.

j_gene | v_gene | abundance | d_gene | CDR3aa | CDR3nt
TRBJ2-1 | TRBV2 | - | - | CASSVLGEQFF | TGTGCCAGCAGTGTGCTGGGTGAGCAGTTCTTC
TRBJ2-1 | TRBV9 | - | TRBD2 | CASSVEGEGLNNEQFF | TGTGCCAGCAGCGTAGAAGGGGAGGGGCTGAACAATGAGCAGTTCTTC
TRBJ2-7 | TRBV11-2 | - | TRBD1 | CASSGGTGAYEQYF | TGTGCCAGCAGCGGTGGGACAGGTGCCTACGAGCAGTACTTC
TRBJ1-5 | TRBV4-1 | - | - | CASSQDRLPSFSNQPQHF | TGCGCCAGCAGCCAAGATCGGCTGCCAAGCTTTAGCAATCAGCCCCAGCATTTT
TRBJ1-3 | TRBV28 | - | - | CASSSHGGGSSGNTIYF | TGTGCCAGCAGTTCCCATGGGGGCGGGTCCTCGGGAAACACCATATATTTT
TRBJ2-1 | TRBV15 | - | - | CATSRDNPWGSNEQFF | TGTGCCACCAGCAGAGATAACCCATGGGGGAGCAATGAGCAGTTCTTC
TRBJ1-5 | TRBV6-6 | - | - | CASSYEGYGQPQHF | TGTGCCAGCAGTTACGAAGGGTACGGTCAGCCCCAGCATTTT
TRBJ2-5 | TRBV18 | - | - | CASSPGPQETQYF | TGTGCCAGCTCACCAGGGCCCCAAGAGACCCAGTACTTC
TRBJ2-5 | TRBV28 | - | - | CASSPIGGVLETQYF | TGTGCCAGCAGCCCCATCGGAGGTGTTCTTGAGACCCAGTACTTC
TRBJ2-7 | TRBV28 | - | - | CASSTTGPYEQYF | TGTGCCAGCAGCACTACAGGGCCCTACGAGCAGTACTTC
TRBJ2-3 | TRBV9 | - | TRBD2 | CASSARTSGSSTDTQYF | TGTGCCAGCAGCGCCCGGACTAGCGGGTCAAGCACAGATACGCAGTATTTT
TRBJ2-7 | TRBV5-1 | - | - | CASSLTNRWGELYEQYF | TGCGCCAGCAGCTTGACCAACCGATGGGGAGAGCTATACGAGCAGTACTTC
TRBJ2-3 | TRBV7-3 | - | TRBD2 | CASSLRRTSGRKNLSTDTQYF | TGTGCCAGCAGCTTAAGGAGGACTAGCGGGAGGAAAAACCTATCCACAGATACGCAGTATTTT
TRBJ2-2 | TRBV21-1 | once | - | CASSKLNPNTGELFF | TGTGCCAGCAGCAAACTGAACCCGAACACCGGGGAGCTGTTTTTT
TRBJ1-4 | TRBV6-5 | - | TRBD1 | CASSRTTGGNEKLFF | TGTGCCAGCAGCCGCACGACAGGGGGAAATGAAAAACTGTTTTTT
TRBJ1-1 | TRBV7-9 | once | - | CASRSHEGTEAFF | TGTGCCAGCAGGTCGCATGAGGGCACTGAAGCTTTCTTT
TRBJ2-1 | TRBV19 | - | - | CASSPWQGRYNEQFF | TGTGCCAGTAGTCCCTGGCAGGGTCGGTACAATGAGCAGTTCTTC
TRBJ2-1 | TRBV7-9 | - | - | CASSPSRDNEQFF | TGTGCCAGCAGCCCAAGCCGGGACAATGAGCAGTTCTTC
TRBJ1-2 | TRBV28 | - | TRBD1 | CASSPGTGEGGYTF | TGTGCCAGCAGCCCCGGTACAGGGGAGGGTGGCTACACCTTC
TRBJ1-6 | TRBV2 | - | - | CASSEAGNSPLHF | TGTGCCAGCAGTGAAGCGGGTAATTCACCCCTCCACTTT
TRBJ2-3 | TRBV6-1 | - | - | CASSLRGRSTDTQYF | TGTGCCAGCAGCCTACGGGGACGGAGCACAGATACGCAGTATTTT
TRBJ2-3 | TRBV7-2 | once | TRBD2 | CASSRRGLAGGGDTQYF | TGTGCCAGCAGCCGACGAGGACTAGCGGGAGGAGGGGATACGCAGTATTTT
TRBJ2-1 | TRBV7-2 | - | TRBD1 | CASSFDRADGQFF | TGTGCCAGCAGCTTCGACAGGGCCGATGGGCAGTTCTTC
TRBJ2-7 | TRBV2 | once | - | CASRRDYEQYF | TGTGCCAGCAGGCGGGACTACGAGCAGTACTTC
TRBJ2-1 | TRBV6-4 | - | - | CALSVDNEQFF | TGTGCACTTAGCGTGGACAATGAGCAGTTCTTC
TRBJ2-3 | TRBV2 | - | - | CASSAGLDTQYF | TGTGCCAGCAGTGCGGGGTTGGATACGCAGTATTTT
TRBJ2-4 | TRBV2 | - | TRBD1 | CASSQGQGPNIQYF | TGTGCCAGCAGTCAAGGACAGGGGCCAAACATTCAGTACTTC
TRBJ2-7 | TRBV27 | - | TRBD1 | CASSVLPSGTGGSYEQYF | TGTGCCAGCAGTGTACTCCCTTCAGGGACAGGGGGTTCCTACGAGCAGTACTTC
TRBJ2-2 | TRBV6-6 | - | - | CASSYLRQATGELFF | TGTGCCAGCAGTTACTTAAGACAGGCCACCGGGGAGCTGTTTTTT
TRBJ1-5 | TRBV6-1 | - | - | CASSEAAVTNQPQHF | TGTGCCAGCAGTGAAGCAGCCGTTACCAATCAGCCCCAGCATTTT
TRBJ1-4 | TRBV5-1 | - | - | CASSLAAGNEKLFF | TGCGCCAGCAGCTTGGCGGCCGGTAATGAAAAACTGTTTTTT
TRBJ2-1 | TRBV9 | once | - | CASSVGLVRNEQFF | TGTGCCAGCAGCGTAGGACTAGTTCGCAATGAGCAGTTCTTC
TRBJ2-2 | TRBV4-3 | - | - | CASSDRVLDTGELFF | TGCGCCAGCAGCGACCGGGTTCTTGACACCGGGGAGCTGTTTTTT
TRBJ1-2 | TRBV28 | - | TRBD1 | CASSLADRAVSNYGYTF | TGTGCCAGCAGTTTAGCTGACAGGGCCGTCTCGAACTATGGCTACACCTTC
TRBJ2-3 | TRBV7-9 | - | - | CASSSPRPIADTQYF | TGTGCCAGCAGCTCCCCCCGACCAATCGCAGATACGCAGTATTTT
TRBJ1-1 | TRBV7-2 | - | TRBD1 | CASSLQTGGYTEAFF | TGTGCCAGCAGCCTACAGACAGGGGGCTACACTGAAGCTTTCTTT
TRBJ1-5 | TRBV19 | - | TRBD1 | CASSIISGNRGSQPQHF | TGTGCCAGTAGTATAATATCCGGGAACAGGGGGTCTCAGCCCCAGCATTTT
TRBJ2-1 | TRBV5-6 | - | - | CASSRKTGLAVTSYNEQFF | TGTGCCAGCAGCAGAAAAACAGGGCTTGCGGTAACCTCCTACAATGAGCAGTTCTTC
TRBJ2-2 | TRBV18 | once | - | CASSPQGTGELFF | TGTGCCAGCTCACCACAGGGGACCGGGGAGCTGTTTTTT
TRBJ2-1 | TRBV29-1 | - | TRBD2 | CSVAGRGLAGETYNEQFF | TGCAGCGTTGCCGGCAGGGGGCTAGCGGGGGAAACCTACAATGAGCAGTTCTTC
TRBJ2-7 | TRBV6-1 | - | - | CASSEPTSRQYF | TGTGCCAGCAGTGAACCCACCTCCCGGCAGTACTTC
TRBJ2-1 | TRBV2 | - | - | CASSRAGTGNEQFF | TGTGCCAGCAGTCGAGCCGGGACGGGGAATGAGCAGTTCTTC
TRBJ2-7 | TRBV28 | - | TRBD1 | CASRRQGIDEQYF | TGTGCCAGCAGACGACAGGGAATCGACGAGCAGTACTTC
TRBJ2-7 | TRBV7-3 | - | - | CASSSEGSEQYF | TGTGCCAGCAGCTCCGAGGGGTCCGAGCAGTACTTC
TRBJ1-1 | TRBV19 | - | TRBD1 | CASSRGQANTEAFF | TGTGCCAGTAGTAGGGGACAGGCGAACACTGAAGCTTTCTTT
TRBJ2-1 | TRBV28 | - | TRBD2 | CASLTSGPYNEQFF | TGTGCCAGCCTGACTAGCGGACCCTACAATGAGCAGTTCTTC
TRBJ1-3 | TRBV11-1 | - | - | CASADRSGGNTIYF | TGTGCCAGCGCCGACAGGTCCGGTGGAAACACCATATATTTT
TRBJ2-5 | TRBV6-1 | - | - | CASSENPGETQYF | TGTGCCAGCAGTGAGAACCCGGGGGAGACCCAGTACTTC
TRBJ2-3 | TRBV7-3 | once | - | CASSLNPGITDTQYF | TGTGCCAGCAGCTTAAATCCAGGGATAACAGATACGCAGTATTTT
TRBJ2-5 | TRBV4-1 | - | TRBD2 | CASSQKGASGSWETQYF | TGCGCCAGCAGCCAGAAGGGGGCTAGCGGGAGTTGGGAGACCCAGTACTTC
TRBJ2-3 | TRBV7-3 | once | TRBD2 | CASSRLAGTDTQYF | TGTGCCAGCAGCCGACTAGCGGGGACAGATACGCAGTATTTT
TRBJ2-5 | TRBV29-1 | - | - | CSVGPLGNPQETQYF | TGCAGCGTGGGCCCCCTAGGTAACCCCCAAGAGACCCAGTACTTC
TRBJ2-1 | TRBV5-4 | - | - | CASSPRGTSYNEQFF | TGTGCCAGCAGCCCCCGGGGGACCTCCTACAATGAGCAGTTCTTC
TRBJ2-2 | TRBV7-9 | - | - | CASSLPIELFF | TGTGCCAGCAGCCTGCCGATAGAGCTGTTTTTT
TRBJ2-7 | TRBV5-5 | - | TRBD1 | CASSLRGQAYEQYF | TGTGCCAGCAGCTTGAGGGGGCAGGCCTACGAGCAGTACTTC
TRBJ2-1 | TRBV7-2 | - | TRBD2 | CASSLAGLAGDNEQFF | TGTGCCAGCAGCTTAGCGGGACTAGCGGGGGACAATGAGCAGTTCTTC
TRBJ2-3 | TRBV11-2 | - | TRBD2 | CASSGLAGLYPDTQYF | TGTGCCAGCAGCGGGCTAGCGGGACTTTACCCAGATACGCAGTATTTT